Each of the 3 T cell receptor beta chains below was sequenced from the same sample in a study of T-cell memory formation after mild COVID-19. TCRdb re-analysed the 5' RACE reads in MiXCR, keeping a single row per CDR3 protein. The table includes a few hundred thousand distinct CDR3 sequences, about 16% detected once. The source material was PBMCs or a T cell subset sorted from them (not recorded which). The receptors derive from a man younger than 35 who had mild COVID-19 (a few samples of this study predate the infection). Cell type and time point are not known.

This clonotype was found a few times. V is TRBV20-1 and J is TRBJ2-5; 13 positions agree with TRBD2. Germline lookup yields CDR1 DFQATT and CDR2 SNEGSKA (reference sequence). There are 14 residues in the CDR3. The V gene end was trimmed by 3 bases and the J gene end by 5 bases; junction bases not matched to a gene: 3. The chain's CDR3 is CSASTSGGAETQYF. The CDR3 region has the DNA TGCAGTGCTAGTACTAGCGGGGGGGCGGAGACCCAGTACTTC.

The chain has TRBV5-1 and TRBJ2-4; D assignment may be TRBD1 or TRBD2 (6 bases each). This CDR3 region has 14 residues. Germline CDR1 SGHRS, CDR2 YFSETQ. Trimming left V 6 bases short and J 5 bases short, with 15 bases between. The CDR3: CASKPGAQENIQYF. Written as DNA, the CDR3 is TGCGCCAGCAAGCCGGGGGCTCAGGAAAACATTCAGTACTTC.

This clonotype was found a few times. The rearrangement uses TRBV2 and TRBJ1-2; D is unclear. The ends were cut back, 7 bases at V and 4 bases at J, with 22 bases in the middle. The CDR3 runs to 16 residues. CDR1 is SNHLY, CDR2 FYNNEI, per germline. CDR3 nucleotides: TGTGCCAGCACAAGAGGAGTCGTGGGAAGTTTCTATGGCTACACCTTC. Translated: CASTRGVVGSFYGYTF.